The clone carrying this T cell receptor (beta chain) was detected ten times or more. The CDR3 spans 16 residues. After removal of 6 bases from V and 4 bases from J, the junction contained 8 bases not matched to a gene. Looked up from germline, CDR1 is SGHTA and CDR2 is FQGNSA. These data come from a study of T cell repertoires in cytomegalovirus infection. TCRdb reprocessed the reads via MiXCR and lists one record per CDR3 protein. This table holds 200,000 to 300,000 distinct CDR3 sequences, around 9% found once. The gene calls are TRBV7-2 and TRBJ2-5; TRBD2 matches 13 bases. This clonotype originated in a human donor in good health (CMV status not recorded). Some clones in this sample may be carry-over from other donors' samples. Input material: PBMCs. This CDR3 reads CASRPTSGGAGETQYF. The DNA of the CDR3 is TGTGCCAGCAGACCAACTAGCGGGGGGGCCGGAGAGACCCAGTACTTC.